This TCR beta chain was identified in a study of T cell changes during pregnancy in multiple sclerosis. This CDR3 comprises 11 residues. V lost 5 bases, J lost 9 bases, and 1 base stayed unmatched. The V gene's germline CDR1 is MNHEY and CDR2 SMNVEV (reference sequence). Here immunoSEQ multiplex PCR was the method, and the copy in TCRdb shows in-frame clones only, minus some. The table lists around 47,000 clones, 90% to 95% of them singletons. This TCR derives from a female donor with multiple sclerosis, enrolled in a pregnancy study. Material: CD8+ T cells from peripheral blood mononuclear cells, obtained in the first trimester of pregnancy. V usage is TRBV27 and J usage is TRBJ2-1; TRBD1 agrees at 7 bases. CDR3 protein: CASSKGAEQFF. The CDR3 nucleotides read TGTGCCAGCAGTAAGGGGGCTGAGCAGTTCTTC.